These 29 T cell receptor beta chains originate from one sample sequenced in a study of shared clonotypes between healthy human individuals. CD8 cells regarded as naive lacked CD45RO, were positively chosen for CCR7, and omitted terminally differentiated effector memory CD45RA+ cells. Sequencing used immunoSEQ multiplex PCR; TCRdb keeps in-frame clones, though not all of them. The data hold millions of clones, with around 96% observed a single time. Input material: naive CD8+ T cells sorted from blood. The source of these receptors is a man aged 18 to 35 in good health.

The V call is TRBV11-3, the J call TRBJ2-7, with D unresolved. Germline-derived CDR1 and CDR2 are SGHNT and YENEEA. V shed 0 bases and J shed 1 base, with 10 bases lying between them. This CDR3 comprises 15 residues. The CDR3: CASSLEAGHSYEQYF. The DNA for the CDR3 is TGTGCCAGCAGCTTAGAGGCAGGTCATTCCTACGAGCAGTACTTC.

In the case of this clone: The same CDR3 is also encoded by other DNA sequences in this sample. The V and J genes are TRBV30 and TRBJ2-7; 7 bases fit TRBD1. The CDR3 is made up of 11 amino acids. In germline, CDR1 is GTSNPN, CDR2 SVGIG (reference sequence). V gave up 8 bases and J gave up 2 bases; unmatched junction bases: 3. Written as DNA, the CDR3 is TGTGCCGGTGACAGGGCCTACGAGCAGTACTTC. The encoded protein is CAGDRAYEQYF.

The chain links TRBV4-1 to TRBJ2-2; D uncertain. This CDR3 is 13 amino acids long. Germline-derived CDR1 and CDR2 are MGHRA and YSYEKL. V was cut by 2 bases and J by 5 bases, with 6 bases left in between. CDR3 coding DNA: TGCGCCAGCAGCCAACGTCTAACCGGGGAGCTGTTTTTT. Encoded protein: CASSQRLTGELFF.

As to this clone: This CDR3 is also generated by other DNA sequences in the sample. The V gene is TRBV5-4, the J gene TRBJ1-2; D remains unclear. The CDR3 loop spans 11 amino acids. V lost 0 bases, J lost 7 bases, and 4 bases lay in between. Per the germline V gene, CDR1 is SGHNT and CDR2 is YYREEE (reference sequence). The CDR3 loop is CASSLGGGYTF. The CDR3 nucleotides read TGTGCCAGCAGCTTGGGTGGTGGCTACACCTTC.

CDR3 nucleotides: TGTGCCAGCAGCGTCCCAGCGGGGGGCCCCACCGGGGGCTACAATGAGCAGTTCTTC. Its translation: CASSVPAGGPTGGYNEQFF. The chain uses TRBV9 and TRBJ2-1; 9 bases line up with TRBD2. The germline V gene encodes CDR1 SGDLS and CDR2 YYNGEE. Trimming at V came to 2 bases and at J to 3 bases, leaving 15 bases not matched to a gene. The length of the CDR3 is 19 residues.

The V call is TRBV5-6, the J call TRBJ1-6; TRBD1 agrees at 7 bases. Germline CDR1 and CDR2: SGHDT and YYEEEE. The CDR3 has 18 residues. The V segment lost 3 bases and the J segment 3 bases; nucleotides outside the gene matches: 12. The CDR3 spells CASSSSGQPLNYNSPLHF. In DNA form, the CDR3 reads TGTGCCAGCAGCTCCTCGGGACAGCCCTTAAACTATAATTCACCCCTCCACTTT.

Of note for this clone: Compared with germline, one end of the junction differs, possibly owing to a read error. The CDR3 region is CASSLAVHEQYF. CDR3 coding DNA: TGTGCCAGCAGCCTAGCGGTCCACGAGCAGTACTTC. V gene TRBV7-9 combines with J gene TRBJ2-7; TRBD2 matches 7 bases. The CDR3 covers 12 residues. Looked up from germline, CDR1 is SEHNR and CDR2 is FQNEAQ (reference sequence).

The V and J genes are TRBV11-2 and TRBJ1-6; D is possibly TRBD1 (5 bases). CDR1 is SGHAT, CDR2 FQNNGV, per germline. This CDR3 comprises 16 residues. Trimming took off 3 bases at V and 4 bases at J, with 13 bases between the two ends. Here the CDR3 reads CASSLEQGSYNSPLHF. CDR3 in DNA: TGTGCCAGCAGCTTGGAGCAGGGCAGTTATAATTCACCCCTCCACTTT.

As DNA, the CDR3 is TGTGCCAGTAGCCCGGGACAGATTAATGAAAAACTGTTTTTT. Translating gives CASSPGQINEKLFF. The chain carries TRBV19 and TRBJ1-4; 7 nucleotides agree with TRBD1. With V trimmed by 6 bases and J by 4 bases, 5 bases remained unmatched. CDR3 size: 14 residues. CDR1 is LNHDA, CDR2 SQIVND, per germline (reference sequence).

This rearrangement joins TRBV19 to TRBJ2-7; D not resolved. Trimming left V 0 bases short and J 1 base short, with 13 bases between. Germline V gene sequence: CDR1 LNHDA, CDR2 SQIVND (reference sequence). The CDR3 consists of 16 residues. The CDR3 region is CASSIDREARSYEQYF. As DNA, the CDR3 is TGTGCCAGTAGTATAGATCGTGAGGCACGGTCCTACGAGCAGTACTTC.

This sequence joins TRBV6-5 and TRBJ2-1; 14 bases fit TRBD2. The CDR3 is made up of 14 amino acids. The germline V gene encodes CDR1 MNHEY and CDR2 SVGAGI. J was trimmed by 7 bases and V by 6 bases; bases with no gene match: 2. The CDR3 sequence: CASSWTSGRNEQFF. The CDR3 bases are TGTGCCAGCAGCTGGACTAGCGGGAGGAATGAGCAGTTCTTC.

V and J are TRBV7-8 and TRBJ1-2; 9 bases align to TRBD1. Germline V lookup: CDR1 SGHVS, CDR2 FQNEAQ. This CDR3 has 14 residues. Trimming removed 4 bases from V and 2 bases from J; junction bases left unmatched: 2. CDR3 residues: CASSSGTGNYGYTF. The CDR3, as DNA: TGTGCCAGCAGCTCGGGGACAGGGAACTATGGCTACACCTTC.

The chain couples TRBV4-3 to TRBJ1-3; D unresolved. Deletions cut 0 bases from V and 1 base from J, with 10 bases between. The CDR3 contains 16 residues. The germline CDR1 and CDR2 sequences are LGHNA and YSLEER. The CDR3 protein is CASSQDSVTSGNTIYF. The CDR3 nucleotides read TGCGCCAGCAGCCAAGATTCTGTGACGTCTGGAAACACCATATATTTT.

The chain couples TRBV4-1 to TRBJ2-2; 10 bases are shared with TRBD2. Germline values: CDR1 MGHRA, CDR2 YSYEKL. The V gene end was trimmed by 0 bases and the J gene end by 1 base; junction bases not matched to a gene: 5. This CDR3 spans 18 amino acids. CDR3 sequence: CASSQDLLAGGNTGELFF. The CDR3 DNA reads as TGCGCCAGCAGCCAAGATCTATTAGCGGGAGGGAACACCGGGGAGCTGTTTTTT.

The chain couples TRBV7-9 to TRBJ2-7; either TRBD1 or TRBD2 may fit D (5 bases each). This CDR3 contains 13 residues. Germline CDR1 SEHNR, CDR2 FQNEAQ (reference sequence). V gave up 10 bases and J gave up 3 bases, with 16 bases separating them. CDR3 nucleotides: TGTGCCACGGGGCCAGTTCACCTCTACGAGCAGTACTTC. It specifies CATGPVHLYEQYF.

The rearrangement uses TRBV4-1 and TRBJ2-1; D is ambiguous. Trimming stripped 0 bases from V and 8 bases from J, with 17 bases between. Germline V gene data show CDR1 as MGHRA and CDR2 as YSYEKL. The CDR3 has 16 residues. The CDR3 protein is CASSQDIKMRLYEQFF. In DNA, the CDR3 is TGCGCCAGCAGCCAAGATATCAAAATGAGGCTCTATGAGCAGTTCTTC.

The chain links TRBV27 to TRBJ1-1; 7 bases line up with TRBD1. From germline, CDR1 is MNHEY and CDR2 SMNVEV (reference sequence). V was pared by 5 bases and J by 5 bases, with 5 bases of the junction left unmatched. There are 13 residues in the CDR3. CDR3 amino acids: CASSNLQGTEAFF. In nucleotides, the CDR3 is TGTGCCAGCAGTAACTTACAGGGGACTGAAGCTTTCTTT.

V gene TRBV2 combines with J gene TRBJ2-4; 9 bases align to TRBD2. Germline CDR1 reads SNHLY; CDR2 reads FYNNEI. The CDR3 has 15 amino acids. J gave up 6 bases and V 0 bases, and 3 bases lay outside the gene matches. CDR3 nucleotides: TGTGCCAGCAGTGAAGCTTGGCGGGAGGGAAACATTCAGTACTTC. It specifies CASSEAWREGNIQYF.

The chain joins TRBV1 to TRBJ2-7. TRBV1 is annotated as a pseudogene. The CDR3 length is 14 residues. CDR3 nucleotide sequence: TGCACCAGCAGCCCCCGAGGACCTCGGTACGAGCAGTACTTC. Protein product: CTSSPRGPRYEQYF.

The chain has TRBV7-9 and TRBJ2-7, with D perhaps matching TRBD2 (6 bases). With 5 bases removed from V and 2 bases from J, the gap between germline ends came to 16 bases. CDR1 is SEHNR and CDR2 is FQNEAQ in the germline V gene (reference sequence). The CDR3 sequence is 15 residues long. The CDR3 spells CASSLRDWTTYEQYF. CDR3 DNA: TGTGCCAGCAGCCTCCGGGACTGGACAACCTACGAGCAGTACTTC.

The rearrangement joins TRBV11-2 to TRBJ1-1; D remains ambiguous. The CDR3 is 16 amino acids. Looked up from germline, CDR1 is SGHAT and CDR2 is FQNNGV. Trimming stripped 1 base from V and 3 bases from J, with 15 bases between. The DNA of the CDR3 is TGTGCCAGCAGCTTAGCCCCCCTTCTTGTGGACACTGAAGCTTTCTTT. Translated, it gives CASSLAPLLVDTEAFF. Full variable domain (rest looked up from reference TRBV11-2 and TRBJ1-1): EAGVAQSPRYKIIEKRQSVAFWCNPISGHATLYWYQQILGQGPKLLIQFQNNGVVDDSQLPKDRFSAERLKGVDSTLKIQPAKLEDSAVYLCASSLAPLLVDTEAFFGQGTRLTVV.

The chain carries TRBV11-2 and TRBJ2-5; TRBD2 matches 7 bases. CDR3 length: 17 amino acids. The trim removed 0 bases at V and 1 base at J, leaving 8 bases unmatched. CDR1 and CDR2 (germline): SGHAT, FQNNGV. The CDR3 DNA reads as TGTGCCAGCAGCTTAGACAGGAATAGCGGGCCCCAAGAGACCCAGTACTTC. Encoded protein: CASSLDRNSGPQETQYF.

This clone was seen just once. This sample also contains other DNA sequences that code for the same CDR3. The chain carries TRBV9 and TRBJ2-1, with unresolved D. This CDR3 has 13 residues. V lost 0 bases to trimming and J lost 9 bases, with 10 bases between them. Germline CDR1 and CDR2: SGDLS and YYNGEE. CDR3 nucleotides: TGTGCCAGCAGCGTAGGTGGCGCAGGTGAGCAGTTCTTC. Translating gives CASSVGGAGEQFF.

In this sample, this clone turned up once. The chain recombines TRBV7-9 with TRBJ2-5; 7 nucleotides align to TRBD2. The germline V gene encodes CDR1 SEHNR and CDR2 FQNEAQ (reference sequence). The CDR3 is 15 amino acids. The J segment lost 2 bases and the V segment lost 4 bases, leaving 7 bases of the junction unmatched. The DNA for the CDR3 is TGTGCCAGCAGCTCTACGGGACTACCACAAGAGACCCAGTACTTC. It translates to CASSSTGLPQETQYF.

The V call is TRBV30, the J call TRBJ2-7, with D maybe TRBD2 (7 bases). In germline, CDR1 is GTSNPN, CDR2 SVGIG (reference sequence). The CDR3 is 15 residues long. The V and J ends lost 4 bases and 5 bases respectively, with 21 bases between them. CDR3 loop: CAWTGGGGVLDEQYF. Written as DNA, the CDR3 is TGTGCCTGGACCGGAGGGGGAGGGGTATTGGACGAGCAGTACTTC.

CDR3 nucleotide sequence: TGTGCCACCAAAGACAGCGTTCTGTTACCGCAGGGCTACACCTTC. Its translation is CATKDSVLLPQGYTF. The rearrangement links TRBV15 to TRBJ1-2; weak D call: TRBD1 (5 bases). V was clipped by 7 bases and J by 8 bases, with 23 bases between them. There are 15 residues in the CDR3. CDR1 is LNHNV and CDR2 is YYDKDF in the germline V gene (reference sequence).

V and J are TRBV5-1 and TRBJ2-7, with 8 bases fitting TRBD2. The J segment lost 1 base and the V segment lost 6 bases, leaving 12 bases of the junction unmatched. This CDR3 is built from 16 residues. The germline gives CDR1 SGHRS, CDR2 YFSETQ. CDR3 bases: TGCGCCAGCACTCCCTCCCCAAGCGGGAGTTCCTACGAGCAGTACTTC. Its protein is CASTPSPSGSSYEQYF.

The chain is built from TRBV2 and TRBJ1-5; D unresolved. The V and J ends lost 4 bases and 4 bases respectively, with 14 bases between them. The CDR3 is 15 amino acids. The germline V gene has CDR1 SNHLY and CDR2 FYNNEI. The CDR3 spells CASSGSTITNQPQHF. As DNA, the CDR3 is TGTGCCAGCAGTGGTTCGACGATTACTAATCAGCCCCAGCATTTT.

The table lists this clone with a few counts. This sequence joins TRBV6-5 and TRBJ1-5; tentative D call: TRBD1 (6 bases). Trimming pared 6 bases from V and 4 bases from J, leaving 7 bases between. This CDR3 has 12 residues. Germline lookup yields CDR1 MNHEY and CDR2 SVGAGI. The CDR3 nucleotides read TGTGCCAGCAGGACAGGTAATCAGCCCCAGCATTTT. Its protein product is CASRTGNQPQHF.